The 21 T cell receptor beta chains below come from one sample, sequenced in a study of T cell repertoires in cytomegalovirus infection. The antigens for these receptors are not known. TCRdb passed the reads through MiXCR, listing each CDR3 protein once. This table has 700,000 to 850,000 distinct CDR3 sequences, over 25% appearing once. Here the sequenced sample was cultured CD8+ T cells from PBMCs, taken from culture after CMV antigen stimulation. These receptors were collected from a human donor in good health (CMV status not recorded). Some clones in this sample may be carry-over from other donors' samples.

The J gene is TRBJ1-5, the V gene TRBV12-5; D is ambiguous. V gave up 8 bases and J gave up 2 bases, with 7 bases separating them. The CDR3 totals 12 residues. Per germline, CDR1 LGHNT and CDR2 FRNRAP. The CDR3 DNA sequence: TGTGCTAGTACTAAGGGCAATCAGCCCCAGCATTTT. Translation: CASTKGNQPQHF.

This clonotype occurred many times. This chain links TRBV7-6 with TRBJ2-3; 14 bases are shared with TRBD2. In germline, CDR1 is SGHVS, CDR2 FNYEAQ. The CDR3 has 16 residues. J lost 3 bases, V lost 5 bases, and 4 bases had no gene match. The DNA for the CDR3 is TGTGCCAGCAGCATGACTAGCGGGGGGGTAACAGATACGCAGTATTTT. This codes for CASSMTSGGVTDTQYF.

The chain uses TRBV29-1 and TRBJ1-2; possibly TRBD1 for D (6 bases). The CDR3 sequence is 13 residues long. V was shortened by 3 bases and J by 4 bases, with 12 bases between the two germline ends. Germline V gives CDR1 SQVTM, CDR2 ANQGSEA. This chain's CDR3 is CSVDRTDSYGYTF. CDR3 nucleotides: TGCAGCGTTGACCGGACAGACAGCTATGGCTACACCTTC. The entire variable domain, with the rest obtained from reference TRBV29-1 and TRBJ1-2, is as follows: SAVISQKPSRDICQRGTSLTIQCQVDSQVTMMFWYRQQPGQSLTLIATANQGSEATYESGFVIDKFPISRPNLTFSTLTVSNMSPEDSSIYLCSVDRTDSYGYTFGSGTRLTVV.

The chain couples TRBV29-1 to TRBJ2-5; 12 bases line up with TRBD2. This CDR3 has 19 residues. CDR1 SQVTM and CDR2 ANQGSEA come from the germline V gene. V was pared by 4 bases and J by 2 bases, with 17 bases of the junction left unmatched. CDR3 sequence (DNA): TGCAGCGTTGCTGGTCTACTAGCGGGGGGTATACGCAAGCAAGAGACCCAGTACTTC. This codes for CSVAGLLAGGIRKQETQYF. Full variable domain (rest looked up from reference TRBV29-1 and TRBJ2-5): SAVISQKPSRDICQRGTSLTIQCQVDSQVTMMFWYRQQPGQSLTLIATANQGSEATYESGFVIDKFPISRPNLTFSTLTVSNMSPEDSSIYLCSVAGLLAGGIRKQETQYFGPGTRLLVL.

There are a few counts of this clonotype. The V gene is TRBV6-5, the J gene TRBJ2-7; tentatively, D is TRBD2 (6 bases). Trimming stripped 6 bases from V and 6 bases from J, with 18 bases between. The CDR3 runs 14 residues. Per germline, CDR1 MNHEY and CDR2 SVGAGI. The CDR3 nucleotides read TGTGCCAGCAGCAAGCGGGTAATCAAGGTCGAGCAGTACGTC. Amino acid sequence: CASSKRVIKVEQYV.

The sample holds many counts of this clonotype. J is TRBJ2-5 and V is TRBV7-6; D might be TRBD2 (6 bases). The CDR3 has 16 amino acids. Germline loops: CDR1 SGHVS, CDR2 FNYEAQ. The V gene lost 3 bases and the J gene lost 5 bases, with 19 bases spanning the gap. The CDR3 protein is CASSLANGGALETQYF. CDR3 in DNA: TGTGCCAGCAGCTTGGCAAACGGAGGGGCATTGGAGACCCAGTACTTC.

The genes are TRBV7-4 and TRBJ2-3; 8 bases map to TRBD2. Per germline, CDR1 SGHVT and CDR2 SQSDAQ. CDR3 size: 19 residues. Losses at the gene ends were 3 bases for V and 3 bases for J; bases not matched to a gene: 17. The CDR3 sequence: CASSFYVGFGLAGTDTQYF. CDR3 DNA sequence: TGTGCCAGCAGCTTCTACGTGGGTTTTGGACTAGCAGGGACAGATACGCAGTATTTT.

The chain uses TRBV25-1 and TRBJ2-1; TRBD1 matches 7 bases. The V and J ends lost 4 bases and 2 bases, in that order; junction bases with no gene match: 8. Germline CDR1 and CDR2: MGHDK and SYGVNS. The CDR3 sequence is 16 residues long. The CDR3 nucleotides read TGTGCCAGCAGTGGCCTCTCGGGACAGACCTACAATGAGCAGTTCTTC. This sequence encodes CASSGLSGQTYNEQFF. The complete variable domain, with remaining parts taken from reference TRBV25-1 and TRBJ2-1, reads EADIYQTPRYLVIGTGKKITLECSQTMGHDKMYWYQQDPGMELHLIHYSYGVNSTEKGDLSSESTVSRIRTEHFPLTLESARPSHTSQYLCASSGLSGQTYNEQFFGPGTRLTVL.

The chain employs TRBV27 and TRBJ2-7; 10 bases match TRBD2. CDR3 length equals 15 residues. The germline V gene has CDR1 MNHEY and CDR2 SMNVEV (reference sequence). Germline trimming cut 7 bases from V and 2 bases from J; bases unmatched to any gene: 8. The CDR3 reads CASTLAGAPTYEQYF. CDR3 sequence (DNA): TGTGCCAGCACTCTAGCGGGGGCTCCCACCTACGAGCAGTACTTC.

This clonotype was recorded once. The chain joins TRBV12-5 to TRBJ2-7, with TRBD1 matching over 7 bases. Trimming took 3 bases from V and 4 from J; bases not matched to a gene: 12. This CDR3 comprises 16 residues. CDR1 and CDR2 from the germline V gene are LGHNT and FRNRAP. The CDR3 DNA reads TGTGCTAGTGGTTTCGTTCTCCCGGGGACAGCTTACGAGCAGTACTTC. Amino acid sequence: CASGFVLPGTAYEQYF.

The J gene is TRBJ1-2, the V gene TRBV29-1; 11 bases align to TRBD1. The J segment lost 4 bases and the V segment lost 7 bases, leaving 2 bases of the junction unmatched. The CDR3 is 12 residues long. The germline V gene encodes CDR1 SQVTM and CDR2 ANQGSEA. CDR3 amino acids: CSGDRGAYGYTF. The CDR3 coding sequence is TGCAGCGGGGACAGGGGGGCCTATGGCTACACCTTC.

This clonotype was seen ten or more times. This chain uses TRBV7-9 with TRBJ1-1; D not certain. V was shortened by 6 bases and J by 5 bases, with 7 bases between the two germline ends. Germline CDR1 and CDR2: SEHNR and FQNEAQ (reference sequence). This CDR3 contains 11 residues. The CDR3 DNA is TGTGCCAGCAGAGCTGGAACTGAAGCTTTCTTT. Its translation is CASRAGTEAFF. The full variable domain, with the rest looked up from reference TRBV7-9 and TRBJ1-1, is DTGVSQNPRHKITKRGQNVTFRCDPISEHNRLYWYRQTLGQGPEFLTYFQNEAQLEKSRLLSDRFSAERPKGSFSTLEIQRTEQGDSAMYLCASRAGTEAFFGQGTRLTVV.

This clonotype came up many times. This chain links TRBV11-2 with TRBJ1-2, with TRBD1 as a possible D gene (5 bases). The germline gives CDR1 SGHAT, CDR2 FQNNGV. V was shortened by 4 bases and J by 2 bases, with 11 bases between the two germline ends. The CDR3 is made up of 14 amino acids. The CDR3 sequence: CASSSYGANYGYTF. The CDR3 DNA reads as TGTGCCAGCAGCTCATACGGGGCGAACTATGGCTACACCTTC.

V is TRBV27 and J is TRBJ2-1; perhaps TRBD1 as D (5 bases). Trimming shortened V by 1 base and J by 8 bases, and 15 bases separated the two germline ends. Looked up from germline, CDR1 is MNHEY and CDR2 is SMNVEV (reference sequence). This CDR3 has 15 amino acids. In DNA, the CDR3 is TGTGCCAGCAGTTTATTTCCATGGGGCCGGGATGAGCAGTTCTTC. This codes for CASSLFPWGRDEQFF.

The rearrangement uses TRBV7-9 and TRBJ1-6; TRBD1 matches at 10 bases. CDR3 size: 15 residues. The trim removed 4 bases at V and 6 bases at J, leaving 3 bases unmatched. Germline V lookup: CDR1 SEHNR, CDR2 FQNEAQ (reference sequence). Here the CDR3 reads CASSSWDRGNSPLHF. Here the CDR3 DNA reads TGTGCCAGCAGCTCCTGGGACAGGGGTAATTCACCCCTCCACTTT. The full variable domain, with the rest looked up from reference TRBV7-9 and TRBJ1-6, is DTGVSQNPRHKITKRGQNVTFRCDPISEHNRLYWYRQTLGQGPEFLTYFQNEAQLEKSRLLSDRFSAERPKGSFSTLEIQRTEQGDSAMYLCASSSWDRGNSPLHFGNGTRLTVT.

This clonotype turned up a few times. CDR3 DNA sequence: TGTGCCAGCAGCGGGGACAAATCCTACGAGCAGTACTTC. It codes for CASSGDKSYEQYF. This chain connects TRBV7-9 to TRBJ2-7; D possibly corresponds to TRBD1 (6 bases). Germline CDR1 reads SEHNR; CDR2 reads FQNEAQ (reference sequence). The CDR3 loop spans 13 amino acids. Trimming left V 5 bases short and J 1 base short, with 9 bases between. Filled out from reference TRBV7-9 and TRBJ2-7, the complete variable domain reads DTGVSQNPRHKITKRGQNVTFRCDPISEHNRLYWYRQTLGQGPEFLTYFQNEAQLEKSRLLSDRFSAERPKGSFSTLEIQRTEQGDSAMYLCASSGDKSYEQYFGPGTRLTVT.

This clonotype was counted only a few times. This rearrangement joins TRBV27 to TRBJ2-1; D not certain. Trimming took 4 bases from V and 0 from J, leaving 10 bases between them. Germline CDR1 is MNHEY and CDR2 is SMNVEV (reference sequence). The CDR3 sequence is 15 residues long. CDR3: CASSYQISSYNEQFF. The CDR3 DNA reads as TGTGCCAGCAGTTATCAGATCTCCTCCTACAATGAGCAGTTCTTC.

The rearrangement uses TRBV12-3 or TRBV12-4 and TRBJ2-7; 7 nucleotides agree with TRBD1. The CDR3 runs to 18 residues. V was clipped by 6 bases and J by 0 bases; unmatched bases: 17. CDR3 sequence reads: CASSNTFRTGTFSYEQYF. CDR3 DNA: TGTGCCAGCAGCAACACCTTCCGGACAGGCACATTCTCCTACGAGCAGTACTTC.

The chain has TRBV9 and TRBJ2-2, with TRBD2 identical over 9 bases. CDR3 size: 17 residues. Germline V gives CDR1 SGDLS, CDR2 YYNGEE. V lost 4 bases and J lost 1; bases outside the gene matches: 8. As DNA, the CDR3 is TGTGCCAGCAGCCCAACATATAGCGGGAGGAACACCGGGGAGCTGTTTTTT. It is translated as CASSPTYSGRNTGELFF.

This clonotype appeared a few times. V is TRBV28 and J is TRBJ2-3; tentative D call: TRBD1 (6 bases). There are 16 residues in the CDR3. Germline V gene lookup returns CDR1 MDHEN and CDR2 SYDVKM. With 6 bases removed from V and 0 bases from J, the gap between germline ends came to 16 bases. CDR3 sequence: CASRNPGQESTDTQYF. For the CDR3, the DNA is TGTGCCAGCAGGAACCCGGGACAAGAGAGCACAGATACGCAGTATTTT.

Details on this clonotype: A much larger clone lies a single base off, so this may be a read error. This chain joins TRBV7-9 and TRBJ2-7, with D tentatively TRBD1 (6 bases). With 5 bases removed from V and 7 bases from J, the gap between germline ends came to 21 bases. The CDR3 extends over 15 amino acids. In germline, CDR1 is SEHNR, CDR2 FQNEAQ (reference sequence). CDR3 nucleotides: TGTGCCAGCAGCCTCCGGGACCAGGGGCGAGGTGAGCAGTACTTC. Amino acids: CASSLRDQGRGEQYF. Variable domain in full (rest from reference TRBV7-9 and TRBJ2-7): DTGVSQNPRHKITKRGQNVTFRCDPISEHNRLYWYRQTLGQGPEFLTYFQNEAQLEKSRLLSDRFSAERPKGSFSTLEIQRTEQGDSAMYLCASSLRDQGRGEQYFGPGTRLTVT.